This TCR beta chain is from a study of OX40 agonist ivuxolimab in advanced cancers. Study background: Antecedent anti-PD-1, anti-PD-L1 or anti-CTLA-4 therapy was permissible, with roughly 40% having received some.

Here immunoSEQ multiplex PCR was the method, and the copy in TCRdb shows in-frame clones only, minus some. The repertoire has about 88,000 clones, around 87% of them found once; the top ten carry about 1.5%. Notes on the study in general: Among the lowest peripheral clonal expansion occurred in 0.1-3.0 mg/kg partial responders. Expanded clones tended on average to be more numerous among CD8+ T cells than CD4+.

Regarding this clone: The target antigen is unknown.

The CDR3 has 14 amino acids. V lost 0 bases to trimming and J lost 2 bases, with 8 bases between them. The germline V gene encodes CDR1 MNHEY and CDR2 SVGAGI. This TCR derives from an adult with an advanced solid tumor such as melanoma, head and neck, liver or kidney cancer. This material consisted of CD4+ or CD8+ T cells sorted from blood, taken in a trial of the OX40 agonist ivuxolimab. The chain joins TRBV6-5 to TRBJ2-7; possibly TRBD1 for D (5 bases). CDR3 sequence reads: CASSYSGRAYEQYF. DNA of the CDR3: TGTGCCAGCAGTTACTCGGGCAGGGCCTACGAGCAGTACTTC.